Following are 25 T cell receptor beta chains from one sample sequenced in a study of beta chain features in type 1 diabetes. Their cognate antigens are unknown. Expressed TCRB transcripts got sequenced, as all isolated RNA was reverse transcribed. The protocol was immunoSEQ multiplex PCR, while the TCRdb copy is restricted to in-frame clones and leaves out a portion. The repertoire holds about 650,000 clones, with 9.5% to 15% as singletons. General study results and limits: Type 1 diabetes patients had TCRB CDR3s that were shorter (moderately but significantly so) in all four CD4+ subsets.

The sequenced material came from naive CD4+ T cells from blood. These receptors came from a man aged 25 to 45 with type 1 diabetes.

This chain links TRBV7-2 with TRBJ2-4; D perhaps matches TRBD2 (7 bases). CDR1 and CDR2 (germline): SGHTA, FQGNSA. This CDR3 region has 15 residues. V lost 5 bases and J lost 9, with 20 bases in between. CDR3 residues: CASSQGGGLGVIQYF. CDR3 nucleotides: TGTGCCAGCAGCCAAGGGGGAGGGCTTGGGGTCATTCAGTACTTC.

This rearrangement joins TRBV2 to TRBJ2-1, with TRBD1 matching over 9 bases. From germline, CDR1 is SNHLY and CDR2 FYNNEI. This CDR3 comprises 14 residues. V lost 5 bases, J lost 6 bases, and 5 bases stayed unmatched. CDR3 in amino acids: CASSPGTGINEQFF. In DNA form, the CDR3 reads TGTGCCAGCAGTCCCGGGACAGGGATCAATGAGCAGTTCTTC.

The V gene is TRBV13, the J gene TRBJ2-3, with D possibly called TRBD1 or TRBD2 (5 bases each). CDR1 and CDR2 from the germline V gene are PRHDT and FYEKMQ (reference sequence). Trimming removed 5 bases from V and 5 bases from J, with 17 bases in between. This CDR3 comprises 15 residues. The CDR3 sequence: CASSGRKGRVDTQYF. CDR3 DNA: TGTGCCAGCAGCGGCCGAAAGGGGCGGGTAGATACGCAGTATTTT.

This clone has just a few counts. The V and J genes are TRBV7-2 and TRBJ2-1; D possibly corresponds to TRBD1 (5 bases). Germline CDR1 reads SGHTA; CDR2 reads FQGNSA. CDR3 size: 16 residues. The V end lost 2 bases, the J end lost 2 bases, and 13 bases lay between the germline ends. The CDR3 DNA reads as TGTGCCAGCAGCTTATCGGAGACAGTTACCTACAATGAGCAGTTCTTC. Translating gives CASSLSETVTYNEQFF. The variable domain in full, completed from reference TRBV7-2 and TRBJ2-1, reads GAGVSQSPSNKVTEKGKDVELRCDPISGHTALYWYRQSLGQGLEFLIYFQGNSAPDKSGLPSDRFSAERTGGSVSTLTIQRTQQEDSAVYLCASSLSETVTYNEQFFGPGTRLTVL.

The chain employs TRBV7-9 and TRBJ2-5; perhaps TRBD2 as D (5 bases). The CDR3 is made up of 13 amino acids. The V gene lost 9 bases and the J gene lost 4 bases, with 15 bases spanning the gap. Germline V gene lookup returns CDR1 SEHNR and CDR2 FQNEAQ (reference sequence). The CDR3 sequence is CASVRGSVETQYF. In DNA, the CDR3 is TGTGCCAGTGTACGGGGTTCGGTAGAGACCCAGTACTTC.

The gene calls are TRBV28 and TRBJ2-7; tentatively, D is TRBD1 or TRBD2 (6 bases each). Germline assignment: CDR1 MDHEN and CDR2 SYDVKM. The CDR3 spans 12 residues. Trimming took off 3 bases at V and 9 bases at J, with 12 bases between the two ends. The CDR3 loop is CASSFRGLAQYF. The CDR3 DNA reads as TGTGCCAGCAGTTTTCGGGGGCTGGCGCAGTACTTC. Variable domain in full (rest from reference TRBV28 and TRBJ2-7): DVKVTQSSRYLVKRTGEKVFLECVQDMDHENMFWYRQDPGLGLRLIYFSYDVKMKEKGDIPEGYSVSREKKERFSLILESASTNQTSMYLCASSFRGLAQYFGPGTRLTVT.

The chain has TRBV6-6 and TRBJ1-2; D not certain. CDR1 is MNHNY and CDR2 is SVGAGI in the germline V gene (reference sequence). The CDR3 is 13 residues long. V was pared by 0 bases and J by 7 bases, with 9 bases between. For the CDR3, the DNA is TGTGCCAGCAGTTACTCGCGGGAAGGTGGCTACACCTTC. Translation gives CASSYSREGGYTF.

This clone has just a few counts. The chain carries TRBV5-4 and TRBJ1-2, with D uncertain. The CDR3 loop spans 14 amino acids. Trimming shortened V by 4 bases and J by 6 bases, and 16 bases separated the two germline ends. Germline CDR1 is SGHNT and CDR2 is YYREEE (reference sequence). The DNA for the CDR3 is TGTGCCAGCAGCCGCGAAGAGAAGCCTGATGGCTACACCTTC. Its protein is CASSREEKPDGYTF.

In regard to this clone: Other DNA sequences in this sample translate to the same CDR3. The rearrangement joins TRBV7-3 to TRBJ1-1; D may be TRBD1 (5 bases). CDR1 and CDR2 (germline): SGHTA, FQGTGA. V was cut by 5 bases and J by 1 base, with 8 bases left in between. This CDR3 comprises 13 residues. The CDR3 bases are TGTGCCAGCAGCACACAGGAGAACACTGAAGCTTTCTTT. This translates into CASSTQENTEAFF. Supplemented by reference TRBV7-3 and TRBJ1-1, the full variable domain reads GAGVSQTPSNKVTEKGKYVELRCDPISGHTALYWYRQSLGQGPEFLIYFQGTGAADDSGLPNDRFFAVRPEGSVSTLKIQRTERGDSAVYLCASSTQENTEAFFGQGTRLTVV.

This clone was found a few times. V is TRBV25-1 and J is TRBJ2-5; 7 nucleotides align to TRBD2. V dropped 1 base and J dropped 5; count of bases not matched to a gene: 7. This CDR3 contains 15 residues. Germline assignment: CDR1 MGHDK and CDR2 SYGVNS. Here the CDR3 DNA reads TGTGCCAGCAGTGAATCGGGGGGTCCCGCGGAGACCCAGTACTTC. This encodes CASSESGGPAETQYF.

In this sample, this clone turned up a few times. This chain joins TRBV4-3 and TRBJ1-2; D is possibly TRBD1 (6 bases). Trimming removed 4 bases from V and 4 bases from J, with 10 bases in between. The CDR3 has 13 amino acids. The germline V gene has CDR1 LGHNA and CDR2 YSLEER. This CDR3 reads CASSLQGSYGYTF. The CDR3 DNA sequence: TGCGCCAGCAGCCTACAGGGTAGCTATGGCTACACCTTC.

This clone was counted only a few times. The chain has TRBV12-5 and TRBJ2-4; perhaps TRBD2 as D (5 bases). Per germline, CDR1 LGHNT and CDR2 FRNRAP. The V end lost 5 bases, the J end lost 9 bases, and 11 bases lay between the germline ends. This CDR3 is built from 12 residues. The CDR3 nucleotides are TGTGCTAGTGGTATTGGTGAGGGCATTCAGTACTTC. The encoded protein is CASGIGEGIQYF.

This clone was seen more than once but under ten times. One end of the junction does not line up with germline, which may come from a read error. The V and J genes are TRBV7-7 and TRBJ1-4; D is possibly TRBD1 (5 bases). Germline values: CDR1 SSHAT, CDR2 FNYEAQ (reference sequence). The CDR3 loop spans 15 amino acids. The DNA for the CDR3 is TGTGCTAGCAGCCTTGGGACCGCAACTAATGAAAAACTGTTTTTT. Translation gives CASSLGTATNEKLFF.

Only a few counts were recorded for this clone. The sample has other DNA sequences that encode this CDR3 too. The chain has TRBV5-1 and TRBJ1-1; D remains unclear. Per germline, CDR1 SGHRS and CDR2 YFSETQ. This CDR3 has 14 residues. The V end lost 0 bases, the J end lost 1 base, and 7 bases lay between the germline ends. CDR3 sequence reads: CASSLVAGNTEAFF. The CDR3 coding sequence is TGCGCCAGCAGCTTGGTAGCAGGGAACACTGAAGCTTTCTTT.

This clone was counted between two and nine times. V usage is TRBV5-1 and J usage is TRBJ2-6, with D unclear. The CDR3 runs to 14 residues. Germline CDR1 is SGHRS and CDR2 is YFSETQ. With 4 bases removed from V and 0 bases from J, the gap between germline ends came to 5 bases. The CDR3 coding sequence is TGCGCCAGCAGCGATACCTCTGGGGCCAACGTCCTGACTTTC. It translates to CASSDTSGANVLTF.

This clone was picked up a small number of times. V usage is TRBV5-4 and J usage is TRBJ1-4, with D tentatively TRBD1 (5 bases). Germline values: CDR1 SGHNT, CDR2 YYREEE (reference sequence). The CDR3 sequence is 14 residues long. With 4 bases removed from V and 7 bases from J, the gap between germline ends came to 14 bases. The CDR3 protein is CASSLLDSGEKLFF. The DNA for the CDR3 is TGTGCCAGCAGCCTTTTAGACAGTGGTGAAAAACTGTTTTTT.

In this sample, this clone turned up a few times. The chain employs TRBV18 and TRBJ2-3, with D possibly matching TRBD2 (5 bases). V lost 5 bases and J lost 1, with 13 bases in between. In germline, CDR1 is KGHSH, CDR2 LQKENI. CDR3 length: 15 amino acids. The CDR3 is CASSGTGKGTDTQYF. Written as DNA, the CDR3 is TGTGCCAGCTCAGGCACCGGGAAGGGCACAGATACGCAGTATTTT.

The chain employs TRBV11-2 and TRBJ2-3; the D is unclear. The CDR3 covers 15 residues. Germline CDR1 is SGHAT and CDR2 is FQNNGV. Trimming removed 1 base at V and 7 bases at J, with 15 bases between. For the CDR3, the DNA is TGTGCCAGCAGCTTAGTCCCTGCCGAGTTCCATACGCAGTATTTT. Translated: CASSLVPAEFHTQYF.

This chain links TRBV2 with TRBJ1-1; D is possibly TRBD1 (5 bases). The CDR3 is 16 residues long. Germline values: CDR1 SNHLY, CDR2 FYNNEI. With 2 bases removed from V and 3 bases from J, the gap between germline ends came to 16 bases. The CDR3 sequence: CASSEQGSGHDTEAFF. The DNA for the CDR3 is TGTGCCAGCAGTGAACAGGGTAGCGGCCATGACACTGAAGCTTTCTTT.

Details on this clone: Other DNA sequences in the sample encode the same CDR3. This rearrangement joins TRBV5-1 to TRBJ1-1; unclear D gene. With 0 bases removed from V and 1 base from J, the gap between germline ends came to 7 bases. The CDR3 totals 14 residues. CDR1 and CDR2 (germline): SGHRS, YFSETQ. In DNA form, the CDR3 reads TGCGCCAGCAGCTTGGGGGCCCCGAACACTGAAGCTTTCTTT. Its protein product is CASSLGAPNTEAFF. Full variable domain (outside the CDR3, taken from reference TRBV5-1 and TRBJ1-1): KAGVTQTPRYLIKTRGQQVTLSCSPISGHRSVSWYQQTPGQGLQFLFEYFSETQRNKGNFPGRFSGRQFSNSRSEMNVSTLELGDSALYLCASSLGAPNTEAFFGQGTRLTVV.

This chain uses TRBV6-6 with TRBJ1-4; D is ambiguous. Trimming removed 0 bases from V and 3 bases from J, with 11 bases in between. CDR1 is MNHNY and CDR2 is SVGAGI in the germline V gene (reference sequence). The CDR3 spans 16 residues. The CDR3 here is CASSYSNLTPNEKLFF. As DNA, the CDR3 is TGTGCCAGCAGTTACTCGAATCTCACCCCTAATGAAAAACTGTTTTTT.

The V gene is TRBV4-3, the J gene TRBJ1-6, with TRBD1 as a possible D gene (5 bases). With 4 bases removed from V and 6 bases from J, the gap between germline ends came to 13 bases. CDR3 length equals 15 residues. Germline V lookup: CDR1 LGHNA, CDR2 YSLEER. The CDR3 DNA is TGCGCCAGCAGCCTAGGTAGGGGACTTAATTCACCCCTCCACTTT. This gives the protein CASSLGRGLNSPLHF.

There are a few counts of this clone. The chain recombines TRBV6-5 with TRBJ2-5, with D uncertain. V dropped 5 bases and J dropped 2 bases, with 6 bases sitting between them. CDR1 and CDR2 (germline): MNHEY, SVGAGI. This CDR3 comprises 12 residues. The CDR3 DNA reads TGTGCCAGCAGTACACTACAAGAGACCCAGTACTTC. This gives the protein CASSTLQETQYF.

J is TRBJ2-3 and V is TRBV5-1; 8 nucleotides line up with TRBD1. V was pared by 0 bases and J by 6 bases, with 3 bases of the junction left unmatched. Germline V gene sequence: CDR1 SGHRS, CDR2 YFSETQ. The CDR3 spans 14 residues. The DNA for the CDR3 is TGCGCCAGCAGCTTGGAACAGGGGGAGGATACGCAGTATTTT. As protein: CASSLEQGEDTQYF.

This clone was counted only a few times. The V gene is TRBV6-5, the J gene TRBJ2-5; TRBD1 agrees at 7 bases. The CDR3 has 12 amino acids. Trimming removed 9 bases from V and 5 bases from J; junction bases left unmatched: 6. CDR1 is MNHEY, CDR2 SVGAGI, per germline. The CDR3 is CASRGGWETQYF. In DNA, the CDR3 is TGTGCCAGTCGAGGGGGCTGGGAGACCCAGTACTTC.